This TCR beta chain is from a study of shared clonotypes between healthy human individuals (dated by TCRdb to between 2020 and 2021). A note on the overall study: A couple of women and three men aged 18 to 49 years were included in the cohort. Between about 0.85 and 8.9 billion PBMCs per donor were obtained by leukapheresis. Libraries were prepared and TCR repertoires were sequenced by different laboratories using diverse techniques, in order to increase sequencing depth and limit assay-specific biases. For each donor, three plates each were used for CD4 naive and CD4 memory, two plates were used for CD8 naive, and one plate was used for CD8 memory. To estimate repertoire size and how much clonotype sharing occurs between individuals, the study deeply sequenced the blood TCR repertoires of several healthy adults. The paper's findings and limits, for the study overall: Higher generation probabilities were observed for clonotypes shared by all four sorted-subset donors than for non-shared clonotypes. Across a handful of donors, 5% to 6% of naive CD4, approximately 3.6% of naive CD8, roughly 2.2% of memory CD4, and approximately 0.4% of memory CD8 clonotypes were shared. The genetic and exposure-history diversity represented was limited by the small number of donors. Larger estimated clonotype richness was generally found for naive subsets than for memory subsets. Pairwise subsampling indicated that sequencing depth was expected to affect the degree of clonotype sharing among donors. Sampling was restricted to blood, and TCR repertoires in tissues likely differ from the TCR repertoires found in blood. Incomplete sequencing was indicated by rarefaction of sorted-subset datasets, despite the large sequencing depth.

The donors were healthy, HIV-negative adults with no recently reported acute infections or vaccinations. Every donor was a Caucasian adult living in Nashville, Tennessee, USA. CD4+ T cells were enriched by magnetic negative selection, after which naive cells were positively selected on CD45RA and the negative fraction was taken as the memory subset. Blood was obtained by leukapheresis, after which PBMCs were separated by Ficoll-Histopaque density gradient centrifugation and cryopreserved in liquid nitrogen vapor phase. Analytical flow cytometry was used to check the purity and quantity of each magnetically sorted T cell population. Genomic DNA was isolated from each sorted fraction and quantified by UV absorbance on a Nanodrop 2000c. The germline ends are 11 bases apart after V is trimmed by 3 bases and J by 0 bases. The CDR3 goes from the cysteine to the phenylalanine over 15 residues. Just CDR3 DNA is preserved here, 45 bases in frame from base 1. Per the germline V gene, MDHEN is the CDR1 and SYDVKM is the CDR2.

Using the deep immunoSEQ assay, multiplex PCR amplified TCR CDR3 regions from genomic DNA. For each cell subset, the extracted genomic DNA was distributed evenly across all wells of several immunoSEQ 96-well plates, and each plate served as one replicate. For sorted subsets, each replicate PCR was loaded with approximately 190 ng genomic DNA, equivalent to some 27,000 T cell genomes. The purified libraries were quantified using a Qubit 3.0 fluorometer, sized with a Bioanalyzer 2100, and then quantified again using the KAPA Library Quantification kit. Every immunoSEQ 96-well plate was sequenced on a separate single-read 150-cycle Illumina NextSeq 550 flow cell. Regarding the original processing steps: Because the immunoSEQ output held only junctional sequences and lacked quality scores, the filtering could not match the filtering applied to full-length reads. To assign V/J genes and CDR3, sequences were annotated using PyIR, a Python wrapper for IgBLAST v1.9, with IMGT germline references. Any read was removed if the V/J assignment was weak (E-value above 1e-6), the CDR3 was missing, or the read contained stop codons, out-of-frame junctions, or ambiguous translated residues. V3J clonotypes were defined as sequences sharing the same inferred V gene, J gene, and CDR3 amino acid sequence. The percentage overlap between two repertoires was calculated by dividing the number of shared unique clonotypes by the size of the smaller repertoire. Repertoire richness was assessed with RTK rarefaction, the Chao1 estimator, and Recon v2.1 estimates of unobserved clonotypes. Generation probabilities for all TCRbeta clonotypes obtained by the gDNA method from four donors were computed using OLGA. The immuneACCESS repertoire file appears here via TCRdb, limited to in-frame rearrangements. These files lack a portion of the clones; in checked studies, under half of the deficit traces to unresolved V genes, and the cause of the others is not known. The V and J calls and clone size come from that table; D and trimming were worked out from the DNA. The sample table lists some 1.5 million clones, roughly 98% of them with a count of one. The ten largest clones capture less than 0.55% of the sample.

As for this clone: Its antigen is unknown. No base-level quality is on record; no much larger clone is a single base apart.

Source material: naive CD4+ T cells sorted from blood. The sample's cell subset or site label, decoded: CD45RA+ positively selected. The rearranged chain carries TRBV28 and TRBJ1-1; a weak D assignment points to TRBD1 (6 bases agree). This TCR came from a man aged 30-40 years in good health. The sequenced DNA is TGTGCCAGCAGTTTGGTCCAGGGGATGAACACTGAAGCTTTCTTT. Its translation reads: CASSLVQGMNTEAFF. With all but the CDR3 taken from the reference TRBV28 and TRBJ1-1 genes, the full variable domain is: DVKVTQSSRYLVKRTGEKVFLECVQDMDHENMFWYRQDPGLGLRLIYFSYDVKMKEKGDIPEGYSVSREKKERFSLILESASTNQTSMYLCASSLVQGMNTEAFFGQGTRLTVV.